This T cell receptor beta chain was obtained from a study of molecular identifiers for immune sequencing clone quantification. This CDR3 has 15 residues. Trimming left V 2 bases short and J 5 bases short, with 13 bases between. There are many counts of this clonotype. Its antigen is not known. Researchers sorted naive CD8 T cells as cells that were CD8+CD4-CCR7+CD45RA+. Findings and caveats of the study: Sharing of a barcode by identical TCR molecules could cause highly expanded clone sizes to be underestimated.

The authors built bulk TCR libraries by previously described methods with listed TCR primers. TCRdb fed the PCR reads into MiXCR, producing one record per CDR3 protein. The top ten hold 0.65% to 0.75% of the sample, which has roughly 320,000 distinct CDR3 sequences, under 25% seen once. The sequence came from a human donor in good health. Some libraries in this study had Jurkat cell RNA spiked in. Sequenced material: naive CD8+ T cells from blood, with Jurkat cell RNA spiked in. Subset reported: FACS-sorted CD8+CD4-CCR7+CD45RA+ naive T cells. This chain uses TRBV12-3 or TRBV12-4 with TRBJ2-1; no clear D gene. The CDR3 sequence: CASSLWGELDNEQFF. In nucleotides, the CDR3 is TGTGCCAGCAGTTTATGGGGTGAGCTAGACAATGAGCAGTTCTTC.